The clone carrying this T cell receptor (beta chain) was observed a few times. The CDR3 sequence is 13 residues long. Trimming pared 4 bases from V and 8 bases from J, leaving 12 bases between. Germline CDR1 is SEHNR and CDR2 is FQNEAQ (reference sequence). This entry is derived from a study of blood T cells in healthy people across ages. Combining a sample-barcoded 5' primer with a J-beta primer mix, a second PCR ran for about 7 to 11 cycles. Every sample returned 2.5 million or more CDR3-containing paired-end reads. TCRdb re-called the 5' RACE reads with MiXCR, one entry per CDR3 protein. The table has roughly 680,000 distinct CDR3 sequences, about 52% seen once; the top ten hold about a third.

Sequenced input: blood. The sequence derives from a woman aged 55-75 years in good health. The chain joins TRBV7-9 to TRBJ2-1, with a weak D call TRBD2 (5 bases). The chain's CDR3 is CASSSSGGYEQFF. CDR3 nucleotide sequence: TGTGCCAGCAGCTCCAGCGGTGGCTATGAGCAGTTCTTC.